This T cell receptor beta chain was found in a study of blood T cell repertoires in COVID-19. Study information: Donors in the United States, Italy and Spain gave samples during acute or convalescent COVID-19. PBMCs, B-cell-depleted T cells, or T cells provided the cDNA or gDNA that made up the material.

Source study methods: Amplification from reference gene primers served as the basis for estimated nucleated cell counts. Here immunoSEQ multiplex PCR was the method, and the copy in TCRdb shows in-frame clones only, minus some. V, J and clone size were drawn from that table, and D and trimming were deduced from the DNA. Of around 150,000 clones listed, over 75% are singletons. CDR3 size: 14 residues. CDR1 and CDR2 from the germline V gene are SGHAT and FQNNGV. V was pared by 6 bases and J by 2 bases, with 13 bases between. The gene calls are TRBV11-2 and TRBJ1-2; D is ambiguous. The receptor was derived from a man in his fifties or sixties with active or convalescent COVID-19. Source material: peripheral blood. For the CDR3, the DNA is TGTGCCAGCAGGAGCATTGGGAGAAACTATGGCTACACCTTC. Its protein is CASRSIGRNYGYTF.